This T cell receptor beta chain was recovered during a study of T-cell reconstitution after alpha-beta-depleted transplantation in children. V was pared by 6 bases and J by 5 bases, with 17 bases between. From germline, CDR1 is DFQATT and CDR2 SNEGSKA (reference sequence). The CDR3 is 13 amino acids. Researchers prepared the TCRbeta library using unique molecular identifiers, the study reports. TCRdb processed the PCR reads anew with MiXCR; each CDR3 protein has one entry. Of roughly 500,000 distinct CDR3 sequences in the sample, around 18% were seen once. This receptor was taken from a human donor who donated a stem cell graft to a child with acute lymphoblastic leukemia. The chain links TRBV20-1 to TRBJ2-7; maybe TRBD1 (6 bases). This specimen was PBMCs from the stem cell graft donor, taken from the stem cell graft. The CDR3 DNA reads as TGCAGTGCCTTCCCACAGGGCGCCCACGAGCAGTACTTC. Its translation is CSAFPQGAHEQYF.